This TCR beta chain originates from a study of blood T cell repertoires in COVID-19. Turning to the study itself: The analysed material was cDNA or gDNA that came from T cells, B-cell-depleted T cells, or PBMCs.

Germline V gene data show CDR1 as MNHEY and CDR2 as SMNVEV (reference sequence). With 4 bases clipped from V and 0 bases from J, the junction kept 8 bases outside the gene matches. This CDR3 has 16 amino acids. Authors' data handling: Estimation of nucleated cell counts relied on the amplification of reference gene primers. TCRdb's copy holds only in-frame clones and misses some; the assay was immunoSEQ multiplex PCR. V and J calls and clone size are given by that table; D and trimming were obtained from the DNA. The sample consists of 130,000 or so clones, more than 75% of them appearing once. The V and J genes are TRBV27 and TRBJ1-1; 7 nucleotides line up with TRBD1. This clonotype was sampled from a man aged 65 to 79 with active COVID-19. Sequencing was performed on peripheral blood. CDR3 nucleotides: TGTGCCAGCAGTTCATACAGGGGAACTATGAACACTGAAGCTTTCTTT. This sequence encodes CASSSYRGTMNTEAFF.